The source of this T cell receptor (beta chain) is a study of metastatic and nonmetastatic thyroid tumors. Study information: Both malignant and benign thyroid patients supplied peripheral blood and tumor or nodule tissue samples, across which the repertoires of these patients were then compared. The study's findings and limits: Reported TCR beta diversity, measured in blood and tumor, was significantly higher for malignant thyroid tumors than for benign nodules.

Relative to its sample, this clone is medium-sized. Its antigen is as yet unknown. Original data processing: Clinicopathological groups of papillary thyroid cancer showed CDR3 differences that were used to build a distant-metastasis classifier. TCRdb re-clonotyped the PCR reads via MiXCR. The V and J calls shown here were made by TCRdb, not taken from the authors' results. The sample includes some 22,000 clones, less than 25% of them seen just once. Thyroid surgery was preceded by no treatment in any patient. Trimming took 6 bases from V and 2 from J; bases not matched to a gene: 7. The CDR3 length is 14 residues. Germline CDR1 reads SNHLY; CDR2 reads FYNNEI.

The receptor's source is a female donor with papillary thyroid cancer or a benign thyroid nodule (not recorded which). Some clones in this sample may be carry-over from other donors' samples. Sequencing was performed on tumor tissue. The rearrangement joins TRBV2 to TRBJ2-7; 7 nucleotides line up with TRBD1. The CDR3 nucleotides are TGTGCCAGCAGCTTTTGGGACAGCCCCTACGAGCAGTACTTC. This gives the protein CASSFWDSPYEQYF.